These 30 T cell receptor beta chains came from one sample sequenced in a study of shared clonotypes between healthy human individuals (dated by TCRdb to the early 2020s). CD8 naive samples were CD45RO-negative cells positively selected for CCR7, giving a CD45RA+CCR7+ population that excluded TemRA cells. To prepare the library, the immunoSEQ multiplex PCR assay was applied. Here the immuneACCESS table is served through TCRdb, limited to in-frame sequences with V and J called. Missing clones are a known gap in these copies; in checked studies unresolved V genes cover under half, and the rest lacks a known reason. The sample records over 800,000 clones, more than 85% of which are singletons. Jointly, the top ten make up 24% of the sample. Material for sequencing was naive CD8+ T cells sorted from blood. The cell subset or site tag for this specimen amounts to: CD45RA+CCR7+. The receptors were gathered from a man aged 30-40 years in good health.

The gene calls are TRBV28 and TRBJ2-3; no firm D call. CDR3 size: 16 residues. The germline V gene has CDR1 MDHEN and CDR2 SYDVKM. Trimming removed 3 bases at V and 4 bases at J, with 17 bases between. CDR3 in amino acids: CASSFMSSRSPDTQYF. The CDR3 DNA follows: TGTGCCAGCAGTTTTATGTCCTCCCGGTCTCCAGATACGCAGTATTTT.

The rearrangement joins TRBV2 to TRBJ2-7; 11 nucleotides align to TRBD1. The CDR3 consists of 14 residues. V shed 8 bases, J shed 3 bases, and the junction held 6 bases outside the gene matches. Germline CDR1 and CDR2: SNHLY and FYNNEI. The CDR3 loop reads CASGGQGVDYEQYF. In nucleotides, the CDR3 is TGTGCCAGCGGGGGACAGGGGGTGGACTACGAGCAGTACTTC.

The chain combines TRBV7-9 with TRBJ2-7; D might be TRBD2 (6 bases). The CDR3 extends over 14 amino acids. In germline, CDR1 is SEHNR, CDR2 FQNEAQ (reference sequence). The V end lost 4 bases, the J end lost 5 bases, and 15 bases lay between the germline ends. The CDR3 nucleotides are TGTGCCAGCAGCTATGCGGGGAGGAGGAACGAGCAGTACTTC. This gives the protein CASSYAGRRNEQYF.

CDR3 bases: TGTGCCAGCAGCTTCGAGGGAACAACCTCCTACAATGAGCAGTTCTTC. This codes for CASSFEGTTSYNEQFF. This sequence joins TRBV7-8 and TRBJ2-1, with D perhaps TRBD2 (5 bases). The CDR3 is 16 residues long. Trimming shortened V by 3 bases and J by 0 bases, and 12 bases separated the two germline ends. The germline V gene has CDR1 SGHVS and CDR2 FQNEAQ.

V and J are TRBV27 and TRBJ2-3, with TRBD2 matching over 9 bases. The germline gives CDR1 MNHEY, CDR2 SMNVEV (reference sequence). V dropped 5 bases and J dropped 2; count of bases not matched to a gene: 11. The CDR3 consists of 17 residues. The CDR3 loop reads CASSPTISGRDTDTQYF. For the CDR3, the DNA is TGTGCCAGCAGTCCAACAATTAGCGGGAGAGACACAGATACGCAGTATTTT.

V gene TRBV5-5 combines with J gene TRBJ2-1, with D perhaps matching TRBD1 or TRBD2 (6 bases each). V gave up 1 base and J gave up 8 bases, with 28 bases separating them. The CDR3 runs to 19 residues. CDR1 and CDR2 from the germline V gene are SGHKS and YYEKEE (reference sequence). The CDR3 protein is CASSLYRISGARGRDEQFF. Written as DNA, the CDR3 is TGTGCCAGCAGCTTGTATCGCATATCGGGGGCGCGAGGTAGGGATGAGCAGTTCTTC. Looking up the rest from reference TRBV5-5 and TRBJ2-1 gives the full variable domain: DAGVTQSPTHLIKTRGQQVTLRCSPISGHKSVSWYQQVLGQGPQFIFQYYEKEERGRGNFPDRFSARQFPNYSSELNVNALLLGDSALYLCASSLYRISGARGRDEQFFGPGTRLTVL.

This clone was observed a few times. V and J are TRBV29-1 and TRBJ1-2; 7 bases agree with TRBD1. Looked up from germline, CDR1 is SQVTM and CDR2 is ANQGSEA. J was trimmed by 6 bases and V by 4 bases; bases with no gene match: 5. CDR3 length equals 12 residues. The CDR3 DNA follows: TGCAGCGTTGTAAGCCAGGGGGATGGCTACACCTTC. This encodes CSVVSQGDGYTF.

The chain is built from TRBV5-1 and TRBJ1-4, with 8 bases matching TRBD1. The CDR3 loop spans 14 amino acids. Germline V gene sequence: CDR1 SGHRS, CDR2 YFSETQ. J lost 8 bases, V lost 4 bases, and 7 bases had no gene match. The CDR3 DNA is TGCGCCAGCAGCGTTGGACAGGGAGACGAAAAACTGTTTTTT. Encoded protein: CASSVGQGDEKLFF.

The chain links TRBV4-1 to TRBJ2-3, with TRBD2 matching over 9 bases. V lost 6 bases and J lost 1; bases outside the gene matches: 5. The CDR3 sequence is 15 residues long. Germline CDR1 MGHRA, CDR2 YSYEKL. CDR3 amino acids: CASRSTSGGTDTQYF. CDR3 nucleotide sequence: TGCGCCAGCAGGTCGACTAGCGGAGGCACAGATACGCAGTATTTT.

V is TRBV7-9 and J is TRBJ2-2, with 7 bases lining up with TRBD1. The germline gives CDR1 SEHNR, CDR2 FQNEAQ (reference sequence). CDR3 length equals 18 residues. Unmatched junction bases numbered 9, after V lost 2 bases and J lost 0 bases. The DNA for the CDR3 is TGTGCCAGCAGCTTACCCCGAACGGGACAGACGAACACCGGGGAGCTGTTTTTT. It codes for CASSLPRTGQTNTGELFF.

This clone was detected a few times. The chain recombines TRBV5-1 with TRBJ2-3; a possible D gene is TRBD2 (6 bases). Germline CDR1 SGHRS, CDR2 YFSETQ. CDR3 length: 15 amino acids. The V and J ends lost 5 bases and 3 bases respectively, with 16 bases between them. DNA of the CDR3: TGCGCCAGCAGTCCAGGAGGGGATGCGACAGATACGCAGTATTTT. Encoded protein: CASSPGGDATDTQYF. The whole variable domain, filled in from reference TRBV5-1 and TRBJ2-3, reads KAGVTQTPRYLIKTRGQQVTLSCSPISGHRSVSWYQQTPGQGLQFLFEYFSETQRNKGNFPGRFSGRQFSNSRSEMNVSTLELGDSALYLCASSPGGDATDTQYFGPGTRLTVL.

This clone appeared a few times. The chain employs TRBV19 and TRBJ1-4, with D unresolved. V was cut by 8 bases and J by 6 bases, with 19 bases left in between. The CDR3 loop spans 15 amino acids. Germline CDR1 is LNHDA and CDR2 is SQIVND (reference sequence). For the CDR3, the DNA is TGTGCCAGTTCTCCTGACCGCGATGGGGATGAAAAACTGTTTTTT. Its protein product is CASSPDRDGDEKLFF.

The CDR3 spells CASSTRLANEQFF. The CDR3 DNA is TGTGCCAGCAGCACCAGACTAGCCAATGAGCAGTTCTTC. The chain links TRBV7-8 to TRBJ2-1; 7 bases are shared with TRBD2. CDR3 size: 13 residues. V was clipped by 5 bases and J by 6 bases; unmatched bases: 4. Germline V gene lookup returns CDR1 SGHVS and CDR2 FQNEAQ. Drawing the rest from reference TRBV7-8 and TRBJ2-1, the complete variable domain is GAGVSQSPRYKVAKRGQDVALRCDPISGHVSLFWYQQALGQGPEFLTYFQNEAQLDKSGLPSDRFFAERPEGSVSTLKIQRTQQEDSAVYLCASSTRLANEQFFGPGTRLTVL.

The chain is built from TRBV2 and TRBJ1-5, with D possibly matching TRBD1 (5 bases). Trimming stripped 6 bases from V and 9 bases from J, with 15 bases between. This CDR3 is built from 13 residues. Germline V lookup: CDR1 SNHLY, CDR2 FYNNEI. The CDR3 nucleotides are TGTGCCAGCAGAGGGAAGGGGATAGTGCCCCAGCATTTT. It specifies CASRGKGIVPQHF. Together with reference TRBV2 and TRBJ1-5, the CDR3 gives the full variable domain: EPEVTQTPSHQVTQMGQEVILRCVPISNHLYFYWYRQILGQKVEFLVSFYNNEISEKSEIFDDQFSVERPDGSNFTLKIRSTKLEDSAMYFCASRGKGIVPQHFGDGTRLSIL.

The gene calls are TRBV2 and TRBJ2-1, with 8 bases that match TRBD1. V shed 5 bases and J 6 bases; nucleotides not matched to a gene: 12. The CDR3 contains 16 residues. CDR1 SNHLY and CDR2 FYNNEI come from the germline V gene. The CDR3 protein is CASSLTGTGGPNEQFF. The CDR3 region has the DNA TGTGCCAGCAGTCTAACCGGGACAGGTGGACCCAATGAGCAGTTCTTC. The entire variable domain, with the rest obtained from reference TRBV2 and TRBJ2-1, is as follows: EPEVTQTPSHQVTQMGQEVILRCVPISNHLYFYWYRQILGQKVEFLVSFYNNEISEKSEIFDDQFSVERPDGSNFTLKIRSTKLEDSAMYFCASSLTGTGGPNEQFFGPGTRLTVL.

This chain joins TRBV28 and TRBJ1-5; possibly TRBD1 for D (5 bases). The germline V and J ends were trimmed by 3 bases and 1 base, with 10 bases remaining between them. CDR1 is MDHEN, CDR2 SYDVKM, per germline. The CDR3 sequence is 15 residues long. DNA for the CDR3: TGTGCCAGCAGTTTCCAGGGTCGGAGCAATCAGCCCCAGCATTTT. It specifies CASSFQGRSNQPQHF.

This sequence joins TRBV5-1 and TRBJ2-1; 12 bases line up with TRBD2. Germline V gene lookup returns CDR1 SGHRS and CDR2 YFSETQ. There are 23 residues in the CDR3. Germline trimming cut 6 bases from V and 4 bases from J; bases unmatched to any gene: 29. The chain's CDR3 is CASKLLIPRTSGTSGYYYNEQFF. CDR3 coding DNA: TGCGCCAGCAAACTCCTGATCCCCCGGACGTCCGGGACTAGCGGGTATTATTACAATGAGCAGTTCTTC.

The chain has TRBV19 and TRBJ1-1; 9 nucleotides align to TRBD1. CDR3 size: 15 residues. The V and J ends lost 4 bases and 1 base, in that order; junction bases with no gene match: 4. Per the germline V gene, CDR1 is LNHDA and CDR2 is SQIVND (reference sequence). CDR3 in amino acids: CASSKQGAWNTEAFF. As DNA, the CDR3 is TGTGCCAGTAGTAAACAGGGGGCTTGGAACACTGAAGCTTTCTTT.

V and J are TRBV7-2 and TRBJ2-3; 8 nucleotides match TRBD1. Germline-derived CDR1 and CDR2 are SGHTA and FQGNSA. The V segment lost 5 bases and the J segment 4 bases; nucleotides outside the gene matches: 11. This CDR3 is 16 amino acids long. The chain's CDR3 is CASSPGQGGGSDTQYF. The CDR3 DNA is TGTGCCAGCAGCCCCGGACAGGGAGGTGGCTCAGATACGCAGTATTTT. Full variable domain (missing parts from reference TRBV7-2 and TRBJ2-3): GAGVSQSPSNKVTEKGKDVELRCDPISGHTALYWYRQSLGQGLEFLIYFQGNSAPDKSGLPSDRFSAERTGGSVSTLTIQRTQQEDSAVYLCASSPGQGGGSDTQYFGPGTRLTVL.

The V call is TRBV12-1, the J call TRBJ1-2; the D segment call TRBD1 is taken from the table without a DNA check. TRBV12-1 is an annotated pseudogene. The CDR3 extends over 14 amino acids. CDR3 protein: CASSRDTTNYGYTF. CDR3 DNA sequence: TGTGCCAGCAGCCGGGACACCACTAACTATGGCTACACCTTC.

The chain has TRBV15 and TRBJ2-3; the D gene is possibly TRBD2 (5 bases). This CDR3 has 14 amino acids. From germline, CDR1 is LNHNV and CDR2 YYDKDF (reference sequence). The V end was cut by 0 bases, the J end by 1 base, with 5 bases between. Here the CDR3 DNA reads TGTGCCACCAGCAGAGATAGCGGCACAGATACGCAGTATTTT. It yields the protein CATSRDSGTDTQYF.

CDR3: CASSLFMGGRTEAFF. The CDR3 DNA is TGTGCCAGCAGCTTATTTATGGGTGGGAGGACTGAAGCTTTCTTT. The gene calls are TRBV11-2 and TRBJ1-1; D gene ambiguous. V was clipped by 2 bases and J by 5 bases, with 15 bases between them. CDR1 and CDR2 (germline): SGHAT, FQNNGV. This CDR3 is 15 amino acids long.

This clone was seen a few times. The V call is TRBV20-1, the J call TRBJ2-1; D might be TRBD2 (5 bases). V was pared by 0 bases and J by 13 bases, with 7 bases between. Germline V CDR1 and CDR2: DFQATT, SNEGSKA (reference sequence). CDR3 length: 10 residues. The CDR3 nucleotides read TGCAGTGCTAGAGATGGACTCCAGTTCTTC. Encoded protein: CSARDGLQFF.

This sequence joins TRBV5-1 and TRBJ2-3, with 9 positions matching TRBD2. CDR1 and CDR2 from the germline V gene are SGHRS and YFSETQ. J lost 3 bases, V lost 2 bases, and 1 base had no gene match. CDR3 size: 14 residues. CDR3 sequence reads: CASSFSGSTDTQYF. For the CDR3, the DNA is TGCGCCAGCAGCTTTAGCGGGAGTACAGATACGCAGTATTTT.

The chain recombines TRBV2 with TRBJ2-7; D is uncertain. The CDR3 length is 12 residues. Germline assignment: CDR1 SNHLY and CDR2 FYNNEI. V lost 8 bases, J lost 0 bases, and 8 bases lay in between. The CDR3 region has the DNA TGTGCCAGCGGTCACCTCTCCTACGAGCAGTACTTC. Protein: CASGHLSYEQYF.

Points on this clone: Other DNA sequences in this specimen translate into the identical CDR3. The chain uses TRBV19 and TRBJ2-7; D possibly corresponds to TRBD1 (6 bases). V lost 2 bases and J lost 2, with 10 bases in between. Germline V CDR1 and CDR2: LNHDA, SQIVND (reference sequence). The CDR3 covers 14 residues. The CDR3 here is CASSIQGLPYEQYF. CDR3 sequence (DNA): TGTGCCAGTAGTATACAGGGGCTCCCCTACGAGCAGTACTTC.

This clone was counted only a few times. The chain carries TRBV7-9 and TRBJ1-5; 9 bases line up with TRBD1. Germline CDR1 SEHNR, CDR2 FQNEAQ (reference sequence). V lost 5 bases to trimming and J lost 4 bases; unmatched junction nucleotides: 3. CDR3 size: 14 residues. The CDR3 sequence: CASSTGQGNQPQHF. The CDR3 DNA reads TGTGCCAGCAGCACCGGACAGGGGAATCAGCCCCAGCATTTT. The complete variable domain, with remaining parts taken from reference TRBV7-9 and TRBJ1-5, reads DTGVSQNPRHKITKRGQNVTFRCDPISEHNRLYWYRQTLGQGPEFLTYFQNEAQLEKSRLLSDRFSAERPKGSFSTLEIQRTEQGDSAMYLCASSTGQGNQPQHFGDGTRLSIL.

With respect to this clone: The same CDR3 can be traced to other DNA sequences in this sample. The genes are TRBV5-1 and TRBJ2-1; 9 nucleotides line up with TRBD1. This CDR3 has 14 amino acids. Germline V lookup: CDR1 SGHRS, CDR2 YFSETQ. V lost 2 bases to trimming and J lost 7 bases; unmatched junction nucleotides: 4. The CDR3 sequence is CASSLGTGPNEQFF. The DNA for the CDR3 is TGCGCCAGCAGCTTAGGGACAGGGCCTAATGAGCAGTTCTTC.

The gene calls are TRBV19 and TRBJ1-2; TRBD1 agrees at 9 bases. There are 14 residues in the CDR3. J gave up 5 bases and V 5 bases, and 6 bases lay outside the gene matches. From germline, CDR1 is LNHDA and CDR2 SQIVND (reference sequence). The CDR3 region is CASSPGQGDYGYTF. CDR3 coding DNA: TGTGCCAGTAGTCCGGGACAGGGAGATTATGGCTACACCTTC.

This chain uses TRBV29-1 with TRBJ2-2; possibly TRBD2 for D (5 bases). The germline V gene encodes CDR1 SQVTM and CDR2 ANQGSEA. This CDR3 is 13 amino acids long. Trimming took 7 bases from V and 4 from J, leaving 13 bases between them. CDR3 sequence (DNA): TGCAGCGGGCTGGGAGTCGGCACCGGGGAGCTGTTTTTT. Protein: CSGLGVGTGELFF.